This T cell receptor (beta chain) was retrieved from a study of cytomegalovirus exposure and HLA in healthy donors. This CDR3 contains 15 residues. Germline V lookup: CDR1 MNHNS, CDR2 SASEGT. Primers for the PCR totalled 60 Vbeta and 13 Jbeta. The data were produced by immunoSEQ multiplex PCR, yet TCRdb's version contains in-frame clones alone and is incomplete. In the table there are 150,000 to 200,000 clones, about 62% of which are singletons. With regard to this clone: One end of the junction varies from germline; a read error may be responsible.

The source is a man aged 40-50 years in good health and CMV-seronegative. Sequenced: PBMCs. This chain uses TRBV6-1 with TRBJ2-7, with 8 bases lining up with TRBD2. Here the CDR3 DNA reads TGTGCCAGCAGTGACATAGCGGGGAACTCCTACAAGCAGTACTTC. Its translation: CASSDIAGNSYKQYF.